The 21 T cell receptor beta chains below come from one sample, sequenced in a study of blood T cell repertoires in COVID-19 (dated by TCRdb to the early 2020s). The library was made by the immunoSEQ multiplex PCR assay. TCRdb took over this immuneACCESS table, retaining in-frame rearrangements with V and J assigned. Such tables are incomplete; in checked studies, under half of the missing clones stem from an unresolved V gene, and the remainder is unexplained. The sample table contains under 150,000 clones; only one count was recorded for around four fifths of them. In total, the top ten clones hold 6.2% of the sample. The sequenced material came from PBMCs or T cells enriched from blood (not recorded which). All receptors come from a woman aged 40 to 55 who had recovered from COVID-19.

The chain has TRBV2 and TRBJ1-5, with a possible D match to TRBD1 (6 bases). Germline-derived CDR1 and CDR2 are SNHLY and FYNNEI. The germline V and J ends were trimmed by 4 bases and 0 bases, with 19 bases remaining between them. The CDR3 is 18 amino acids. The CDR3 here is CASSGSDRWSYSNQPQHF. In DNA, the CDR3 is TGTGCCAGCAGTGGGTCGGACAGATGGAGCTATAGCAATCAGCCCCAGCATTTT.

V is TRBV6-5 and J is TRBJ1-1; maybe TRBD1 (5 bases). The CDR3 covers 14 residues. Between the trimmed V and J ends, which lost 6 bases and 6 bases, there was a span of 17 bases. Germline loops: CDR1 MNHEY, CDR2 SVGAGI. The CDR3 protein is CASSKTGELSEAFF. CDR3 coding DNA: TGTGCCAGCAGCAAAACAGGAGAGTTGTCTGAAGCTTTCTTT.

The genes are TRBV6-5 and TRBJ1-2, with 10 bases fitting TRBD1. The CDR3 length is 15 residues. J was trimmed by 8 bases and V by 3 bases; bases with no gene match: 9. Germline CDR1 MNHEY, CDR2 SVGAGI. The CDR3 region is CASSYSSGTGDGYTF. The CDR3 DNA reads TGTGCCAGCAGTTATTCCTCCGGGACAGGGGACGGCTACACCTTC.

As DNA, the CDR3 is TGTGCCAGCAGTCAGGGTAGAGACTACAATGAGCAGTTCTTC. Protein sequence: CASSQGRDYNEQFF. V is TRBV27 and J is TRBJ2-1, with D perhaps matching TRBD1 (5 bases). With 5 bases removed from V and 3 bases from J, the gap between germline ends came to 11 bases. Per germline, CDR1 MNHEY and CDR2 SMNVEV (reference sequence). This CDR3 has 14 residues.

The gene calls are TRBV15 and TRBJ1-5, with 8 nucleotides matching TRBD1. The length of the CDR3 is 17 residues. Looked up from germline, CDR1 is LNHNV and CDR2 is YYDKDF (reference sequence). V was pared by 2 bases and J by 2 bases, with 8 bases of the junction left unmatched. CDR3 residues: CATSRPRTGIGNQPQHF. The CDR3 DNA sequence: TGTGCCACCAGCAGACCCAGGACAGGGATCGGCAATCAGCCCCAGCATTTT.

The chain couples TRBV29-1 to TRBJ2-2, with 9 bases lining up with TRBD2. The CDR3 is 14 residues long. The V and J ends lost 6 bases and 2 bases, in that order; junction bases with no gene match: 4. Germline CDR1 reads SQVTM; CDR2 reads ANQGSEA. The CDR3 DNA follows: TGCAGCGTGAGCGGGGGGTCTAACACCGGGGAGCTGTTTTTT. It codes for CSVSGGSNTGELFF.

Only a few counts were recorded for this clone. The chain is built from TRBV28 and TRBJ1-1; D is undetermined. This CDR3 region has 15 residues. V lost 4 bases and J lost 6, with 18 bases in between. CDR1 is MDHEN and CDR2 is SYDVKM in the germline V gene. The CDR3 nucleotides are TGTGCCAGCAGTTCCCTCCGCGGACTGACCGCTGAAGCTTTCTTT. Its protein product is CASSSLRGLTAEAFF. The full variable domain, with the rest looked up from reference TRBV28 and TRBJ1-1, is DVKVTQSSRYLVKRTGEKVFLECVQDMDHENMFWYRQDPGLGLRLIYFSYDVKMKEKGDIPEGYSVSREKKERFSLILESASTNQTSMYLCASSSLRGLTAEAFFGQGTRLTVV.

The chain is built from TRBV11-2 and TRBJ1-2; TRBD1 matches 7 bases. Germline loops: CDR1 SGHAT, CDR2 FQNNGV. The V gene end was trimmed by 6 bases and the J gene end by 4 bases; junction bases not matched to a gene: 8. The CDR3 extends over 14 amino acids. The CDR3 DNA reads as TGTGCCAGCAGACGACAGGGTGGGGGCTATGGCTACACCTTC. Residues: CASRRQGGGYGYTF.

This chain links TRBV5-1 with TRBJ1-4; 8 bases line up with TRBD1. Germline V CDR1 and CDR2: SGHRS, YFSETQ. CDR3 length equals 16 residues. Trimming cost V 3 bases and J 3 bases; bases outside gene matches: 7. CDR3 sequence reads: CASSSTGETANEKLFF. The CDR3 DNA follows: TGCGCCAGCAGCTCGACAGGGGAGACGGCTAATGAAAAACTGTTTTTT.

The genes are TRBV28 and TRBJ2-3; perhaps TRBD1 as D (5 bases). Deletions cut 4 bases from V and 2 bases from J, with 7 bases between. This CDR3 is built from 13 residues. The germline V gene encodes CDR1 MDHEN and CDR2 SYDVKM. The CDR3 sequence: CASSYGHTDTQYF. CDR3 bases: TGTGCCAGCAGTTACGGACACACAGATACGCAGTATTTT.

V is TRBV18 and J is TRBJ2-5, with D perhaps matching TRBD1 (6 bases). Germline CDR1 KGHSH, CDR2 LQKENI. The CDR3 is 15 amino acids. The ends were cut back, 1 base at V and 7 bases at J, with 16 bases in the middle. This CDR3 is CASSPRDRTRVTQYF. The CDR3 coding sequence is TGTGCCAGCTCACCACGAGACAGGACTCGGGTGACCCAGTACTTC.

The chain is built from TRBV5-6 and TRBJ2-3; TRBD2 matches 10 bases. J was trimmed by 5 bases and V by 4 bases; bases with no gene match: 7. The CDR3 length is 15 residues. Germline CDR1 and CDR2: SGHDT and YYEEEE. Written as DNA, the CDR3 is TGTGCCAGCAGCGCCGTGAGCGGGAGGGGAGATACGCAGTATTTT. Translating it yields CASSAVSGRGDTQYF.

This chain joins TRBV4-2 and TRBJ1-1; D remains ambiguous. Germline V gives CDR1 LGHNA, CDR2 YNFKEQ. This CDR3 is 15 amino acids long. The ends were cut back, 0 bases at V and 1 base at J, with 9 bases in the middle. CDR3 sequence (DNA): TGTGCCAGCAGCCAAGAGAATTCTAAGAACACTGAAGCTTTCTTT. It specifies CASSQENSKNTEAFF.

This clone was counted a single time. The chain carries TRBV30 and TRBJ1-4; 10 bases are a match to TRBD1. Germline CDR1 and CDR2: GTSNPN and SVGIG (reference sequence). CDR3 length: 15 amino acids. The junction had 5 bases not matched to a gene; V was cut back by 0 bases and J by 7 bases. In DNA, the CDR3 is TGTGCCTGGAGTGTACTTGGGACAGGGGTTGAAAAACTGTTTTTT. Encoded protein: CAWSVLGTGVEKLFF. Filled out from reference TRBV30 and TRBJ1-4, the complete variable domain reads SQTIHQWPATLVQPVGSPLSLECTVEGTSNPNLYWYRQAAGRGLQLLFYSVGIGQISSEVPQNLSASRPQDRQFILSSKKLLLSDSGFYLCAWSVLGTGVEKLFFGSGTQLSVL.

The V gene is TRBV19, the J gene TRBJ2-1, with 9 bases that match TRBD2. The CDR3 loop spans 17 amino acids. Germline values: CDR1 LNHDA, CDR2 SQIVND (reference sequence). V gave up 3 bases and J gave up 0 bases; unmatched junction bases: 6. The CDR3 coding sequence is TGTGCCAGTAGTATCCAGCTAGCGGGGAGCTCCTACAATGAGCAGTTCTTC. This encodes CASSIQLAGSSYNEQFF.

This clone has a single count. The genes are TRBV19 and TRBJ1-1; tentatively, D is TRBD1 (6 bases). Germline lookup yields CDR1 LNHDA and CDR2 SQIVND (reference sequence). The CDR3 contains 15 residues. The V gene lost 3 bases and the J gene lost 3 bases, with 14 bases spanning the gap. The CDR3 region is CASSIFTGWDTEAFF. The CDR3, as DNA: TGTGCCAGTAGTATTTTCACAGGGTGGGACACTGAAGCTTTCTTT.

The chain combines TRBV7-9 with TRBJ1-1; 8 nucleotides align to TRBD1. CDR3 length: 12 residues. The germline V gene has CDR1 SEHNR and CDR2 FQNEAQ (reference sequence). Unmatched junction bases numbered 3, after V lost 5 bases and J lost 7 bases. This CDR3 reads CASSVGTGEAFF. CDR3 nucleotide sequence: TGTGCCAGCAGCGTAGGGACAGGTGAAGCTTTCTTT.

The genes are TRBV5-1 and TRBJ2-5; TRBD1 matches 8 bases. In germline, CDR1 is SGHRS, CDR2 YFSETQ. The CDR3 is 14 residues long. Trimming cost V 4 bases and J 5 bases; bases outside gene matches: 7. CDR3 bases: TGCGCCAGCAGCGGACGGACAGGGAGGGAGACCCAGTACTTC. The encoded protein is CASSGRTGRETQYF.

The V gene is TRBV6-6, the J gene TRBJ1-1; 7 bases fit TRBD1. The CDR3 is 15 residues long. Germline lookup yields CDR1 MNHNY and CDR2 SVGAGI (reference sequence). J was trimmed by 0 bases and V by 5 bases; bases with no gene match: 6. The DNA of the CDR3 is TGTGCCAGCAGTGGGGGACAGCTTATGAACACTGAAGCTTTCTTT. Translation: CASSGGQLMNTEAFF.

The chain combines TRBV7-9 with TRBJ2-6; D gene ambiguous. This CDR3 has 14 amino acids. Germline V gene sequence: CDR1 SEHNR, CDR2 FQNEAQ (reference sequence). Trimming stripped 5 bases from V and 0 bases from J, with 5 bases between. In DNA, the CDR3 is TGTGCCAGCAGCCCCTCCTCTGGGGCCAACGTCCTGACTTTC. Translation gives CASSPSSGANVLTF.

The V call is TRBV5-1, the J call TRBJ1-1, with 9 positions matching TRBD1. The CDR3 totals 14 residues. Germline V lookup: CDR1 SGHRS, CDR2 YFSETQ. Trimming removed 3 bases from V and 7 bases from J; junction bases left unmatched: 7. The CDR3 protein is CASSSGQGRNEAFF. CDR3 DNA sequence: TGCGCCAGCAGCTCTGGACAGGGGAGGAATGAAGCTTTCTTT.